Sequencing of this TCR beta chain was carried out in a study of OX40 agonist ivuxolimab in advanced cancers. On this clone itself: Its target is unknown.

This CDR3 region has 13 residues. The germline gives CDR1 SGHTA, CDR2 FQGNSA. Trimming took 0 bases from V and 4 from J, leaving 4 bases between them. Overall study findings and caveats: In CD8+ T cells, expanded clones were on average more numerous than in CD4+.

Some clones are missing from TCRdb's copy, which holds only in-frame ones; the method was immunoSEQ multiplex PCR. The sample lists 70,000 or so clones, roughly nine tenths occurring once. The V call is TRBV7-2, the J call TRBJ1-3; D unclear. This specimen consisted of CD4+ or CD8+ T cells sorted from blood, obtained in a trial of the OX40 agonist ivuxolimab. The TCR sequence derives from an adult with an advanced solid tumor such as melanoma, head and neck, liver or kidney cancer. CDR3 bases: TGTGCCAGCAGCTTAGCGACCGGAAACACCATATATTTT. It translates to CASSLATGNTIYF.